Below, one T cell receptor beta chain is given with its context. Its antigen is still unknown. There are no base qualities to consult, and no much larger clone falls within one base. The cohort consisted of hundreds of healthy bone marrow donors. At the time of sampling, every cohort member was nominally healthy, though immune exposures that went unrecorded were likely present. The donor was CMV seronegative and was included in the group of about 400 seronegative cohort members. A peripheral blood sample was collected from each donor, and TCR beta sequencing was performed on peripheral blood mononuclear cells. Genomic DNA extraction from the blood cell samples was performed with the Qiagen DNeasy Blood Extraction Kit. This sample is drawn from a study of cytomegalovirus exposure and HLA in healthy donors (dated by TCRdb to 2017 to 2019). Study-wide context: An earlier analysis of approximately 640 of the donors reported 250 to 300 Gb of sequence data and more than 90 million unique TCR beta sequences from about 200 million T cells. Around 320 gigabases of sequencing data and approximately 85 million unique TCR sequences were included in an early release covering several hundred HLA-typed donors. An earlier analysis of roughly 600 of the donors used high-throughput TCR beta sequencing to judge whether each TCR beta V gene segment behaved as functional or pseudogenic. Of the roughly 400 genotyped donors, over 70% fell in the genetic ancestry cluster associated with self-reported Caucasian donors. On average, around 230,000 unique TCR beta nucleotide sequences were sequenced per donor among 350 to 400 genotyped donors of the cohort, with roughly 18% of those sequences being non-productive. Typing coverage varied by locus: about 629-630 donors for A, B, C, DRB1 and DQB1; roughly 510 for DQA1; around 610 for DPA1; more than 450 for DPB1. A later genetic analysis used genome-wide SNP genotypes for about 55% of the 666 donors, treating that subset as a discovery cohort. The study aimed to test whether signatures of past pathogen exposure could be identified by cataloging public T cell receptors. All discovery cohort repertoires had been generated on a single sequencing platform. The T cell repertoires of 666 subjects were profiled by immunosequencing and related to cytomegalovirus serostatus. Class I and class II HLA loci were covered by the typing at four-digit resolution. Five DR-DQ haplotypes were handled as single units for association and clustering because linkage in the cohort was strong. The study combined high-throughput TCR immunosequencing, statistical association of individual TCRs with disease status, and machine learning to predict cytomegalovirus infection status. Donor age, sex, ethnicity and CMV serostatus were compiled together with the repertoire data. A separate validation cohort of 100 to 150 different subjects was used in addition to the 666-subject first cohort. In the later analysis, no new phenotypic data were used to find candidate immune exposures; instead, reliance was placed on TCR beta sequences and their occurrence across donors. A later analysis re-analyzed previously published TCR beta repertoires from hundreds of donors and added high-resolution HLA genotyping to study TCR occurrence patterns. Study-level results and caveats: A further reported finding was that TCR beta sequences accurately predicted the HLA-A and HLA-B alleles for most subjects in the first cohort. At a false discovery rate of 0.05, a later analysis linked roughly 17,000 TCR beta sequences to specific HLA alleles. CMV serostatus was the only immune exposure information available for the cohort. In a later analysis, HLA-associated TCR beta chains were found to be more clonally expanded and to have lower generation probabilities than equally common non-associated chains. In vitro tests confirmed that a few of the cytomegalovirus-associated TCR beta chains recognize cytomegalovirus antigens. The authors suggested that the approach could potentially be generalized to other disease states and immunological phenotypes. Several of the top co-occurrence clusters appeared to be linked to parvovirus B19, influenza, CMV and Epstein-Barr virus, according to a later analysis. HLA typing was unavailable for some donors at each locus, so association tests used only the typed subset. V-gene and J-gene trimming of TCR beta chains was associated with a missense DCLRE1C variant in a later genetic analysis, and the association was replicated in an independent cohort. The classifier was reported to diagnose cytomegalovirus status with high specificity and sensitivity in both the original cohort and the validation cohort. Assigning TCR associations to individual alleles was difficult when HLA alleles, especially DR and DQ, strongly co-occurred. Because counts were too low, 15 or so rarely observed V segments, including chromosome 9 orphons, were excluded from the earlier analysis of some 540 of the donors. In an earlier analysis of around 600 of the donors, most TCR beta V segments appeared in productive rearrangements about 90% or about 30% of the time, broadly matching IMGT annotations. This cohort had only TCR beta chains sequenced, and the lack of alpha or paired-chain data limited which features could be detected. Sequencing depth was assumed to be roughly uniform across donors in the presence/absence analyses, though that assumption may not hold. Correlated functional status among segregating V segments might reflect linkage disequilibrium, but an unknown experimental factor could not be ruled out. Most CMV-associated TCR beta chains appeared to be HLA-restricted in a later analysis, and the HLA associations seemed to be driven largely by CMV exposure. A cluster of highly shared sequence variants was judged likely to represent a technical artifact of the sequencing pipeline. In a later genetic analysis, fewer N-insertions in productive TCRs were reported among donors in an Asian-associated ancestry cluster than the roughly 710-donor mean. In the study, about 150 TCR beta chains were listed as associated with cytomegalovirus. Across donors, most TCR sequences were observed very rarely, whereas some public TCRs were present in many individuals. According to a later analysis, TCR association rates differed among HLA loci, with DRB1 alleles showing the most associated TCRs and HLA-C alleles showing the fewest.

Receptor amplification or capture employed the immunoSEQ multiplex PCR assay. For the multiplex PCR, a mixture combining 60 forward primers for TCR Vbeta segments and 13 reverse primers for TCR Jbeta segments was used. The CDR3 region of rearranged TCR beta genes was amplified from genomic DNA with a multiplex PCR assay. Amplified TCR beta libraries were sequenced as 87-base-pair reads on the Illumina HiSeq System. The paper's processing steps were these. A later analysis tallied 75 million to 95 million unique TCR beta chains across the approximately 670 repertoires, and around 12 million of those chains were shared by two or more donors. A nearest-neighbor algorithm error-corrected the raw reads and collapsed the reads into unique sequences, merging closely related sequences to remove PCR and sequencing errors. To assign V, D and J gene segments, CDR3 sequences were aligned to IMGT reference sequences. For a sequence to be retained, a match of at least six nucleotides was required to both a V gene segment and a J gene segment. Rearrangements were classified as productive when the CDR3 lacked stop codons and remained in frame with V and J, and all other rearrangements were classified as non-productive. Following IMGT convention, CDR3 was defined as the stretch from the second conserved V-encoded cysteine to the conserved J-encoded phenylalanine. The earlier analysis of 587 of the donors excluded sequences that lacked an unambiguous match to a single V gene segment. In an earlier analysis of 587 of the donors, V segments were called functional above 56.7% productive rearrangements and were called segregating when the between-donor standard deviation exceeded 5%. A statistical classification framework was built to diagnose cytomegalovirus status from the catalog of TCR beta chain sequences. A later analysis assigned V and J genes by comparing TCR nucleotide sequences with IMGT/GENE-DB human TR gene sequences. In a later analysis, CDR3 sequences and most-parsimonious VDJ recombination scenarios were assigned using the TCRdist pipeline. In a later analysis, each TCR beta chain was defined by its CDR3 amino acid sequence together with its V-gene family, and reads lacking a unique V-gene family were excluded. As a way to deal with suspected cross-contamination and a sequencing artifact, a later analysis dropped 592 nucleotide sequences that were highly shared and had low generation probability. A later analysis calculated a clonal expansion index for each public chain from normalized within-repertoire ranks of inferred template counts. In a later analysis, generation probabilities were computed with a VDJ recombination model fitted to out-of-frame rearrangements, and the resulting probabilities were checked against IGoR. In a later analysis, hypergeometric tests were used to score TCR-TCR, TCR-HLA and TCR-CMV co-occurrence, with a repertoire-size bias correction applied to TCR pairs. False discovery rates were estimated in a later analysis by permuting HLA or CMV assignments 20 times. In a later analysis, co-occurring TCRs were grouped using DBSCAN, with TCRdist sequence similarity added in when clustering inside HLA-allele-positive subsets. Repertoires with fewer than 30,000 or more than 120,000 public chains were left out of co-occurrence clustering, as were four to six repertoires with anomalous nucleotide sharing. In its TCRdb copy, this immuneACCESS table keeps in-frame sequences only and misses some clones. Where compared with another copy, unresolved V genes explain less than half of these, and the others have no known cause. V and J calls plus clone size are reproduced from that table; the DNA served to infer D and trimming. This sample holds 100,000 to 150,000 clones; roughly 80% were observed only once. Around 1.3% of the sample belongs to the ten largest clones.

The source material was PBMCs. The receptor was derived from a female donor in good health and CMV-seronegative.

The CDR3 protein sequence reads: CASSESLESYEQYF. The bases read TGTGCCAGCAGTGAATCCTTAGAGTCCTACGAGCAGTACTTC. The rearranged chain carries TRBV6-5 and TRBJ2-7, with no confidently assigned D gene. Taken from the germline V gene, the CDR1 and CDR2 loops are MNHEY and SVGAGI. The junction carries 12 bases between V and J, which are trimmed by 5 bases and 1 base respectively. Including the terminal cysteine and phenylalanine, the CDR3 comprises 14 residues. This entry keeps only the CDR3 DNA: 42 bases, framed from base 1.